The subject of this entry is one T cell receptor (beta chain). Its antigen is unknown. The data stem from a study of OX40 agonist ivuxolimab in advanced cancers. Study-wide results and caveats: Doses of 0.1 to 3.0 mg/kg were accompanied by clonal expansion of CD4+ and CD8+ blood T cells by week 6.

The V end lost 5 bases, the J end lost 4 bases, and 21 bases lay between the germline ends. The CDR3 runs to 18 residues. The germline V gene encodes CDR1 SNHLY and CDR2 FYNNEI. Assay used: immunoSEQ multiplex PCR; TCRdb lists only in-frame clones, some missing. The data hold about 77,000 clones, with 80% to 90% observed a single time. The chain has TRBV2 and TRBJ1-6, with D possibly being TRBD1 (6 bases). This sample comprised CD4+ or CD8+ T cells sorted from blood, obtained in a trial of the OX40 agonist ivuxolimab. The sequence was obtained from an adult with an advanced solid tumor such as melanoma, head and neck, liver or kidney cancer. This CDR3 is CASSTRQVTRGYNSPLHF. CDR3 DNA: TGTGCCAGCAGTACCAGACAGGTAACCCGGGGTTATAATTCACCCCTCCACTTT.